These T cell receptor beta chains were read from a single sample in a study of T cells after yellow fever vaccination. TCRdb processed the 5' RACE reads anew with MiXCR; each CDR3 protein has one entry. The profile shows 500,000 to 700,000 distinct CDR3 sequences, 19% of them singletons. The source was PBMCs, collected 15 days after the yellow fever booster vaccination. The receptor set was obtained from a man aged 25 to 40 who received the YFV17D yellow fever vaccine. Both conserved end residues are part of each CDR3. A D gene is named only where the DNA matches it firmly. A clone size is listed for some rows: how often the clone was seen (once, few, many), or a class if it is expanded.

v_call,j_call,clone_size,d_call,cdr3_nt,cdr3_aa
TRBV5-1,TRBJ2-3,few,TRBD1,TGCGCCAGCAGAAGAGGGACAGGGGGTCCAGATACGCAGTATTTT,CASRRGTGGPDTQYF
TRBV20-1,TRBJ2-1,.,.,TGCAGTGCTTCCGGGCGCCTCTACAATGAGCAGTTCTTC,CSASGRLYNEQFF
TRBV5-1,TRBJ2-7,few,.,TGCGCCAGCAGCGCGACCCACGAGCAGTACTTC,CASSATHEQYF
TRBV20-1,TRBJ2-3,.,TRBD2,TGCAGTGCTAGAGATAGACTAGCTGGCACAGATACGCAGTATTTT,CSARDRLAGTDTQYF
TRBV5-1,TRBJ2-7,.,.,TGCGCCAGCAGCTTCAGGGGTACCCCCCCGGTCGAGCAGTACTTC,CASSFRGTPPVEQYF
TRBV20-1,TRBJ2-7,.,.,TGCAGTGCTAGAAGTTTCCAGGCCTACGAGCAGTACTTC,CSARSFQAYEQYF
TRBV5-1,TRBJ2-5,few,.,TGCGCCAGCAGCTTTCTGGAGTTCCAAGAGACCCAGTACTTC,CASSFLEFQETQYF
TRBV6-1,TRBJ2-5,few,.,TGTGCCAGCACTCCCGAGGAGCTTACAGTACTTGAGACCCAGTACTTC,CASTPEELTVLETQYF
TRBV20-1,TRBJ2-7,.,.,TGCAGTGCTAGAGATGGGCGACCGTCCTACGAGCAGTACTTC,CSARDGRPSYEQYF
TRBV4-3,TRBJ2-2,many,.,TGCGCCAGCAGCCAAGCTGGGAACACCGGGGAGCTGTTTTTT,CASSQAGNTGELFF
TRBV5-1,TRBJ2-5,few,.,TGCGCCAGCAGTGTTTTGCAGGGCGGGGAGACCCAGTACTTC,CASSVLQGGETQYF